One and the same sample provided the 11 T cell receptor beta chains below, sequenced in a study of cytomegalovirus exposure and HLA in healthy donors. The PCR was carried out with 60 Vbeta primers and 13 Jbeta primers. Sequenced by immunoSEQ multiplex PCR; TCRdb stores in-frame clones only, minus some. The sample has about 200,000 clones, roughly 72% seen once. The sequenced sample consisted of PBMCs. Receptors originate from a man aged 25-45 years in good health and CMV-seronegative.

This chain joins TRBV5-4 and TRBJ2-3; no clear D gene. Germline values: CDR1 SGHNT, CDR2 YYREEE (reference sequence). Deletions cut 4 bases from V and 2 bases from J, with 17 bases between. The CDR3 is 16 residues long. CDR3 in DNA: TGTGCCAGCAGCCTGGGTCCCTTACTCACCACAGATACGCAGTATTTT. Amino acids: CASSLGPLLTTDTQYF. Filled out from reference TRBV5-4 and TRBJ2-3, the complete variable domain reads ETGVTQSPTHLIKTRGQQVTLRCSSQSGHNTVSWYQQALGQGPQFIFQYYREEENGRGNFPPRFSGLQFPNYSSELNVNALELDDSALYLCASSLGPLLTTDTQYFGPGTRLTVL.

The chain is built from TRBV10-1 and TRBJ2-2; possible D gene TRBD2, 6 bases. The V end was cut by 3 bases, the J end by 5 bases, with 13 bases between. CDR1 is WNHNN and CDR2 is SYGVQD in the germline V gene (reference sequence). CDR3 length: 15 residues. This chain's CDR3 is CASSEKDYLTGELFF. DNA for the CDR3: TGCGCCAGCAGTGAAAAGGACTACCTAACCGGGGAGCTGTTTTTT.

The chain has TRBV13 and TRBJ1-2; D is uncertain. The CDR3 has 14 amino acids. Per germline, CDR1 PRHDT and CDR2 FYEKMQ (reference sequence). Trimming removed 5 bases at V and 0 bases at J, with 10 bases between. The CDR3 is CASSASTTNYGYTF. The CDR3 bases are TGTGCCAGCAGCGCCTCGACAACTAACTATGGCTACACCTTC. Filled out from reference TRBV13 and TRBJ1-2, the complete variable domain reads AAGVIQSPRHLIKEKRETATLKCYPIPRHDTVYWYQQGPGQDPQFLISFYEKMQSDKGSIPDRFSAQQFSDYHSELNMSSLELGDSALYFCASSASTTNYGYTFGSGTRLTVV.

In DNA form, the CDR3 reads TGCAGCGTCGTACCCTACAGGGGGGCTAACTATGGCTACACCTTC. This gives the protein CSVVPYRGANYGYTF. The chain carries TRBV29-1 and TRBJ1-2; TRBD1 matches 8 bases. Germline V gene sequence: CDR1 SQVTM, CDR2 ANQGSEA. Trimming removed 6 bases from V and 0 bases from J; junction bases left unmatched: 9. The CDR3 is made up of 15 amino acids.

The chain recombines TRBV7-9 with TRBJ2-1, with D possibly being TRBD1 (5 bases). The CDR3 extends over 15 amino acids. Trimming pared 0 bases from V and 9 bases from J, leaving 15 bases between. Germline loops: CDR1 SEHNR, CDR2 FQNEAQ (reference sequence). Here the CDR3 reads CASSLAGLGSIEQFF. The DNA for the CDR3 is TGTGCCAGCAGCTTAGCGGGGCTAGGAAGCATTGAGCAGTTCTTC.

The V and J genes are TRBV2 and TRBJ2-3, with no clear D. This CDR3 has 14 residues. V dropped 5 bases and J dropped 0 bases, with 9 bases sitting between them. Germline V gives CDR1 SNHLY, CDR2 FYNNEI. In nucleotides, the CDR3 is TGTGCCAGCAGTCTACTGAGGAGCACAGATACGCAGTATTTT. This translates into CASSLLRSTDTQYF.

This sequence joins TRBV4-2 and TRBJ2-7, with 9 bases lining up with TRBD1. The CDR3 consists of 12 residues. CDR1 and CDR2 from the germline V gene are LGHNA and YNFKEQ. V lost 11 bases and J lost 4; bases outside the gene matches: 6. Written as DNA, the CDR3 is TGTGCCCGACAGGGGGGACATTACGAGCAGTACTTC. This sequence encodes CARQGGHYEQYF.

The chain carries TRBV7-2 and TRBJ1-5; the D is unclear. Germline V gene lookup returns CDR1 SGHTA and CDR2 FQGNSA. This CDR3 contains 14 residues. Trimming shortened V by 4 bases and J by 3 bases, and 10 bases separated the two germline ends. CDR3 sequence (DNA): TGTGCCAGCAGCTCCACAGTTATCAATCAGCCCCAGCATTTT. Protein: CASSSTVINQPQHF.

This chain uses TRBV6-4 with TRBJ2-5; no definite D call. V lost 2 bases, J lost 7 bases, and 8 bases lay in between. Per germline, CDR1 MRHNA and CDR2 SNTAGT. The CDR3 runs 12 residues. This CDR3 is CASSDRTGTQYF. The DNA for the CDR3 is TGTGCCAGCAGTGACCGTACCGGGACCCAGTACTTC.

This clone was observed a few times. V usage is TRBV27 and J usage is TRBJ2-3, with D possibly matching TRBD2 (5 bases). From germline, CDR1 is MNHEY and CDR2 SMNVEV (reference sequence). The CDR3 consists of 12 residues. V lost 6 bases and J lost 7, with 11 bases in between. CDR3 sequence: CASRNTGNTQYF. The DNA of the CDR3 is TGTGCCAGCAGAAACACGGGGAATACGCAGTATTTT.

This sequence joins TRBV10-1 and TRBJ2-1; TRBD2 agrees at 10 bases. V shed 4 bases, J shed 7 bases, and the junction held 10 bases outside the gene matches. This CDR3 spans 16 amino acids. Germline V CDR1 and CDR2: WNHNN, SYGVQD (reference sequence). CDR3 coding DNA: TGCGCCAGCAGTGGGGATAGCGGGAGGATCCGAAATGAGCAGTTCTTC. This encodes CASSGDSGRIRNEQFF.